The next 16 T cell receptor beta chains were all read from a single sample in a study of CD8 T cells in ankylosing spondylitis. TCRdb recomputed calls from the 5' RACE reads with MiXCR, one row per CDR3 protein. The data show about 160,000 distinct CDR3 sequences, around 19% seen once. Material: blood, either unsorted or a sorted T cell fraction (not recorded which). The receptor set was obtained from a male donor with ankylosing spondylitis or in good health (not recorded which).

This clonotype has only a few counts. The chain carries TRBV5-5 and TRBJ1-4, with a tentative D call TRBD1 (6 bases). V lost 1 base and J lost 7, with 11 bases in between. The CDR3 has 14 amino acids. Looked up from germline, CDR1 is SGHKS and CDR2 is YYEKEE (reference sequence). CDR3 sequence: CASSLSQGIEKLFF. The CDR3 DNA reads TGTGCCAGCAGCTTGTCGCAGGGGATTGAAAAACTGTTTTTT.

This clonotype was picked up many times. V is TRBV7-8 and J is TRBJ2-2; no definite D call. Germline V lookup: CDR1 SGHVS, CDR2 FQNEAQ. V dropped 1 base and J dropped 6 bases, with 9 bases sitting between them. This CDR3 is 14 amino acids long. The CDR3, as DNA: TGTGCCAGCAGCTTAGGTCGCTTAGCCGGGGAGCTGTTTTTT. It yields the protein CASSLGRLAGELFF.

This clonotype appeared many times. The V and J genes are TRBV5-1 and TRBJ2-7; 14 nucleotides line up with TRBD2. This CDR3 is built from 16 residues. In germline, CDR1 is SGHRS, CDR2 YFSETQ. The ends lost 4 bases at V and 5 bases at J; junction bases unmatched: 8. The CDR3 protein is CASSGGTSGSIDEQYF. DNA of the CDR3: TGCGCCAGCAGCGGAGGGACTAGCGGGAGTATCGACGAGCAGTACTTC.

The gene calls are TRBV3-1 and TRBJ2-5, with D perhaps TRBD2 (6 bases). V was pared by 4 bases and J by 2 bases, with 11 bases between. This CDR3 is 14 amino acids long. The germline CDR1 and CDR2 sequences are LGHDT and YNNKEL (reference sequence). Here the CDR3 DNA reads TGTGCCAGCAGCCGGAGGGGAGAACAAGAGACCCAGTACTTC. Translating it yields CASSRRGEQETQYF.

This clonotype appeared many times. An end of the junction does not agree with germline; a read error may underlie this. The chain uses TRBV20-1 and TRBJ1-2; 7 bases match TRBD1. The germline V gene encodes CDR1 DFQATT and CDR2 SNEGSKA (reference sequence). CDR3 length: 9 amino acids. Here the CDR3 DNA reads TGCAGTGCGCCCAACAGGGGTTCCTTC. It encodes CSAPNRGSF.

The V gene is TRBV7-2, the J gene TRBJ2-7; the D call may be TRBD1 or TRBD2 (5 bases each). Trimming cost V 1 base and J 0 bases, with 13 bases left between them. Germline V gives CDR1 SGHTA, CDR2 FQGNSA. The CDR3 runs to 16 residues. The CDR3 nucleotides are TGTGCCAGCAGCTTAGTGGGCCTTGGGGGCTCCTACGAGCAGTACTTC. Amino acids: CASSLVGLGGSYEQYF.

The chain joins TRBV5-4 to TRBJ2-3; the D is unclear. CDR3 length: 15 residues. Per the germline V gene, CDR1 is SGHNT and CDR2 is YYREEE (reference sequence). With 7 bases removed from V and 0 bases from J, the gap between germline ends came to 15 bases. CDR3 amino acids: CASWHAAQSTDTQYF. The CDR3 DNA sequence: TGTGCCAGCTGGCACGCAGCACAGAGCACAGATACGCAGTATTTT.

This sequence joins TRBV7-3 and TRBJ2-5; D is undetermined. CDR3 length equals 13 residues. Germline V CDR1 and CDR2: SGHTA, FQGTGA. The V end lost 3 bases, the J end lost 7 bases, and 12 bases lay between the germline ends. Written as DNA, the CDR3 is TGTGCCAGCAGCTTGGCCGCACCGGCGACCCAGTACTTC. It yields the protein CASSLAAPATQYF.

This clonotype was recorded a few times. The chain joins TRBV30 to TRBJ1-1; D is unresolved. Germline V gives CDR1 GTSNPN, CDR2 SVGIG (reference sequence). The CDR3 has 12 amino acids. Trimming shortened V by 2 bases and J by 6 bases, and 10 bases separated the two germline ends. CDR3 in DNA: TGTGCCTGGAGTTACTCGGTTCCTGAAGCTTTCTTT. Encoded protein: CAWSYSVPEAFF.

Of note for this clonotype: A junction boundary mismatches the germline segment, possibly from a read error. J is TRBJ2-3 and V is TRBV5-4, with 10 bases aligning to TRBD2. The CDR3 contains 16 residues. Germline CDR1 SGHNT, CDR2 YYREEE (reference sequence). The CDR3 region is CASSGDLAGATDMQYF. CDR3 coding DNA: TGTGCCAGCAGCGGTGATCTAGCGGGAGCGACAGATATGCAGTATTTT.

The sample holds a few counts of this clonotype. The chain employs TRBV10-3 and TRBJ2-7; no reliable D call. Trimming pared 6 bases from V and 0 bases from J, leaving 12 bases between. CDR3 size: 14 residues. CDR1 ENHRY and CDR2 SYGVKD come from the germline V gene. CDR3 coding DNA: TGTGCCATCAGGGTCTCGGCGCGCTCCTACGAGCAGTACTTC. Its protein is CAIRVSARSYEQYF.

This clonotype was found a few times. The genes are TRBV16 and TRBJ1-5; 7 nucleotides agree with TRBD1. In germline, CDR1 is KGHSY, CDR2 FQNENV. CDR3 length equals 16 residues. The J segment lost 5 bases and the V segment lost 2 bases, leaving 9 bases of the junction unmatched. The CDR3, as DNA: TGTGCCAGCAGCCAACGGGACAGAGTAACCCATCAGCCCCAGCATTTT. Protein: CASSQRDRVTHQPQHF.

This clonotype was counted many times. The chain couples TRBV4-1 to TRBJ2-1; D tentatively fits TRBD1 or TRBD2 (5 bases each). The V and J ends lost 6 bases and 13 bases respectively, with 13 bases between them. The CDR3 totals 11 residues. The V gene's germline CDR1 is MGHRA and CDR2 YSYEKL. CDR3 sequence: CASRYGAEQFF. The CDR3 DNA is TGCGCCAGCAGGTACGGGGCAGAACAGTTCTTC.

This clonotype was found many times. The chain couples TRBV15 to TRBJ2-3; D might be TRBD2 (5 bases). Germline CDR1 LNHNV, CDR2 YYDKDF (reference sequence). The V end lost 5 bases, the J end lost 2 bases, and 20 bases lay between the germline ends. CDR3 length: 17 residues. CDR3 sequence reads: CATSPFLWTSDTDTQYF. The CDR3 nucleotides are TGTGCCACCAGCCCGTTTTTGTGGACTTCGGACACAGATACGCAGTATTTT.

The V gene is TRBV7-6, the J gene TRBJ2-2; D possibly corresponds to TRBD2 (5 bases). With 5 bases removed from V and 2 bases from J, the gap between germline ends came to 15 bases. This CDR3 is 16 amino acids long. CDR1 is SGHVS and CDR2 is FNYEAQ in the germline V gene. CDR3 bases: TGTGCCAGCAGCGAAGTCGGAGGACCCAACACCGGGGAGCTGTTTTTT. Translated, it gives CASSEVGGPNTGELFF.

This clonotype has a count of ten or more. The chain couples TRBV29-1 to TRBJ1-5; D is perhaps TRBD1 (5 bases). The ends were cut back, 4 bases at V and 4 bases at J, with 11 bases in the middle. Per the germline V gene, CDR1 is SQVTM and CDR2 is ANQGSEA. CDR3 size: 13 residues. The CDR3 bases are TGCAGCGTTGGCGCGGGGGGTAATCAGCCCCAGCATTTT. This translates into CSVGAGGNQPQHF.